A single sample is the source of the 6 T cell receptor beta chains below, sequenced in a study of PD-1 blockade in classical Hodgkin lymphoma. There was relapse after autologous stem cell transplantation in every patient, and there was variation in brentuximab vedotin exposure. Sequencing used immunoSEQ multiplex PCR; TCRdb keeps in-frame clones, though not all of them. This table holds 15,000 to 20,000 clones, 75% to 85% found once. The sequencing here drew on peripheral blood mononuclear cells (PBMCs), taken at baseline. These receptors were taken from a human donor with classical Hodgkin lymphoma.

This chain uses TRBV19 with TRBJ2-5, with D maybe TRBD2 (6 bases). Germline V CDR1 and CDR2: LNHDA, SQIVND (reference sequence). CDR3 length: 15 amino acids. V lost 6 bases and J lost 5, with 19 bases in between. The CDR3 DNA reads TGTGCCAGTAGCCCACCGCCGGGGGTAGGCGAGACCCAGTACTTC. Encoded protein: CASSPPPGVGETQYF.

This chain joins TRBV10-3 and TRBJ2-1; the D gene is possibly TRBD2 (5 bases). The length of the CDR3 is 14 residues. Trimming stripped 6 bases from V and 6 bases from J, with 15 bases between. Germline lookup yields CDR1 ENHRY and CDR2 SYGVKD. CDR3 sequence reads: CAISEDFAGNEQFF. The CDR3 DNA sequence: TGTGCCATCAGCGAGGACTTCGCGGGCAATGAGCAGTTCTTC.

This clone was observed once. The chain joins TRBV9 to TRBJ2-3; TRBD2 matches 14 bases. Germline CDR1 SGDLS, CDR2 YYNGEE. V dropped 3 bases and J dropped 6; count of bases not matched to a gene: 6. The CDR3 contains 16 residues. Here the CDR3 DNA reads TGTGCCAGCAGCGCGGGACTAGCGGGGGATCCGGATACGCAGTATTTT. It is translated as CASSAGLAGDPDTQYF.

This clone has a handful of counts. This chain joins TRBV5-5 and TRBJ2-3; no clear D. V lost 0 bases to trimming and J lost 5 bases, with 4 bases between them. Germline-derived CDR1 and CDR2 are SGHKS and YYEKEE (reference sequence). The CDR3 is made up of 12 amino acids. The CDR3, as DNA: TGTGCCAGCAGCTTGGCCGTAGATACGCAGTATTTT. Translating it yields CASSLAVDTQYF.

The CDR3 spells CASIESNTGELFF. The CDR3 DNA follows: TGTGCCAGCATAGAGAGCAACACCGGGGAGCTGTTTTTT. The chain uses TRBV27 and TRBJ2-2; no definite D call. The ends were cut back, 7 bases at V and 2 bases at J, with 8 bases in the middle. This CDR3 has 13 amino acids. CDR1 MNHEY and CDR2 SMNVEV come from the germline V gene (reference sequence).

The CDR3 bases are TGCGCCAGCAGCTCGCGGACTAGCGGGGCTACAGGCACAGATACGCAGTATTTT. Amino acids: CASSSRTSGATGTDTQYF. V and J are TRBV5-1 and TRBJ2-3, with 12 positions matching TRBD2. J gave up 1 base and V 3 bases, and 9 bases lay outside the gene matches. The CDR3 consists of 18 residues. CDR1 is SGHRS and CDR2 is YFSETQ in the germline V gene.